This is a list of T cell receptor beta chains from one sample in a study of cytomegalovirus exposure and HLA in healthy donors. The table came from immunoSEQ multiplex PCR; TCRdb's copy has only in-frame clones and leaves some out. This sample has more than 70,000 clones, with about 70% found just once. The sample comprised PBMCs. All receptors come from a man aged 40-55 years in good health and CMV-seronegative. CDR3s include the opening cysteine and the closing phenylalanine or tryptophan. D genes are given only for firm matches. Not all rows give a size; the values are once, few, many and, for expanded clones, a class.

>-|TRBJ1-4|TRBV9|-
TGTGCCAGCAGCGCCGGGGGGGCGACAACTAATGAAAAACTGTTTTTT
CASSAGGATTNEKLFF
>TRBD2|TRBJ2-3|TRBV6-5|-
TGTGCCAGCAGGACTAGCGGCACAGATACGCAGTATTTT
CASRTSGTDTQYF
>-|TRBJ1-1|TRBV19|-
TGTGCCAGTAGTGATCCTGGAGAGCCAACTGAAGCTTTCTTT
CASSDPGEPTEAFF
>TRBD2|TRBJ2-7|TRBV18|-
TGTGCCAGCTCACGGGCGGGGGGCCTTATTAGCTACGAGCAGTACTTC
CASSRAGGLISYEQYF
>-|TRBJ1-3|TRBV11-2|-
TGTGCCAGCAGTTTGATCAGGGGTGCCGGAAACACCATATATTTT
CASSLIRGAGNTIYF
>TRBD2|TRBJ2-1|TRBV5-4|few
TGTGCCAGCAGCTGGCCGGGACTAGGATCGAATGAGCAGTTCTTC
CASSWPGLGSNEQFF
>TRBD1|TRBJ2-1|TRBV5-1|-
TGCGCCAGCAGCACGAACAGATGGGACAGCAGCTCCTACAATGAGCAGTTCTTC
CASSTNRWDSSSYNEQFF
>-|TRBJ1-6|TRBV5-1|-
TGCGCCAGCAGCCCGAGTGTAGGGGCCCAATTTGGTTCACCCCTCCACTTT
CASSPSVGAQFGSPLHF
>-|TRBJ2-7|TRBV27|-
TGTGCCAGCAGTTCCCCTCGCGGCGAGCAGTACTTC
CASSSPRGEQYF
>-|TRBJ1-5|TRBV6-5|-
TGTGCCAGCAGAGAAGGAGGAAGCAATCAGCCCCAGCATTTT
CASREGGSNQPQHF
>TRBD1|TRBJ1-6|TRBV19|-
TGTGCCAGTAGAAGGACAGGGGCACAAAGCTCCTATAATTCACCCCTCCACTTT
CASRRTGAQSSYNSPLHF
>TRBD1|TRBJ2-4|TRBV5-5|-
TGTGCCAGCAGGCAAGACAGGGGCGGTAACATTCAGTACTTC
CASRQDRGGNIQYF
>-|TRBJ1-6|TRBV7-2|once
TGTGCCAGCAGCTTCAGGGTTTCACCCCTCCACTTT
CASSFRVSPLHF
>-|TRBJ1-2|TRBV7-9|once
TGTGCCAGCAGCTTAGTTGTCGGGTTGGTAGGCTACACCTTC
CASSLVVGLVGYTF
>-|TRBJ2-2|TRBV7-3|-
TGTGCCAGCAGCTTAAAGGGGGGGCCAAACGGGGAGCTGTTTTTT
CASSLKGGPNGELFF
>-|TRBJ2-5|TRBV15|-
TGTGCCACCAGCAGAGATGGCAGAAAAGAGACCCAGTACTTC
CATSRDGRKETQYF
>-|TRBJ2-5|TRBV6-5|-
TGTGCCAGCAGTATGACAGACCTGTACCAAGAGACCCAGTACTTC
CASSMTDLYQETQYF
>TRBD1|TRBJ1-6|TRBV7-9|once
TGTGCCAGCAGAAACAGGGGGGAGTATTCACCCCTCCACTTT
CASRNRGEYSPLHF